The sequence of this T cell receptor beta chain was determined in a study of blood T cell repertoires in COVID-19. The germline V and J ends were trimmed by 6 bases and 11 bases, with 16 bases remaining between them. The CDR3 has 11 amino acids. CDR1 and CDR2 from the germline V gene are DFQATT and SNEGSKA (reference sequence). TCRdb keeps only in-frame clones here, not all; method: immunoSEQ multiplex PCR. The sample holds about 100,000 clones, over 80% seen once. The sequenced material came from peripheral blood. This chain joins TRBV20-1 and TRBJ1-1; no clear D gene. This TCR was recovered from a human donor with active COVID-19. The donor label of this sample is uncertain. The CDR3 DNA is TGCAGTGCGCCAAATTGGGGAGTCGCTTTCTTT. Its translation is CSAPNWGVAFF.